This section outlines one T cell receptor beta chain sequence together with its context. What it binds is not known. The sample comes from a study of graft-versus-host responses after intestinal transplantation. Study-wide background: Among the recipients, transplants were multivisceral, liver-intestinal, or isolated intestinal. The recipients all started with anti-thymocyte globulin induction and then took tacrolimus and steroids for roughly three years.

V lost 5 bases, J lost 4 bases, and 6 bases stayed unmatched. Germline V gene sequence: CDR1 MDHEN, CDR2 SYDVKM. This CDR3 comprises 15 residues. Profiled with immunoSEQ multiplex PCR; TCRdb holds only in-frame clones, not every one. The sample contains about 90,000 clones, less than 95% of which appear only once. Study-level results: Allograft clonal ratios (graft-versus-host to host-versus-graft) were high in patients who had graft-donor T cell macrochimerism. Researchers found peak circulating GvH clone levels linked to early post-transplant HvG declines.

The chain uses TRBV28 and TRBJ2-1; 9 nucleotides align to TRBD1. This TCR came from a human donor who was the organ donor for an intestinal transplant. This specimen was unstimulated CD4+ T cells sorted from spleen or lymph node cells, taken before transplant. The CDR3, as DNA: TGTGCCAGCAGTCTTGACAGGGGGACGTACAATGAGCAGTTCTTC. It encodes CASSLDRGTYNEQFF.